This TCR beta chain originates from a study of shared clonotypes between healthy human individuals. This clone has a count of ten or more. Its antigen remains unknown. Only CD45RO-negative cells positively selected for CCR7 counted as naive CD8 cells, so terminally differentiated effector memory CD45RA+ cells were excluded. Points from the study as a whole: Richness estimates generally favored naive over memory subsets.

Replicate sorted-subset PCRs were loaded with approximately 200 ng DNA, roughly 33,000 T cell genomes. Profiling relied on immunoSEQ multiplex PCR, and the TCRdb table lists in-frame clones only, not all of them. Of almost 700,000 clones in the sample, about 91% were seen once. Sequenced sample: naive CD8+ T cells sorted from blood. The sequence derives from a man aged 30 to 39 in good health.

CDR3: CASRITGSEQYF. The CDR3, as DNA: TGTGCCAGCAGAATTACAGGAAGCGAGCAGTACTTC. The V call is TRBV28, the J call TRBJ2-7; tentatively, D is TRBD1 (5 bases). The V end lost 6 bases, the J end lost 6 bases, and 12 bases lay between the germline ends. Per germline, CDR1 MDHEN and CDR2 SYDVKM. This CDR3 has 12 residues.